This T cell receptor (beta chain) came from a study of tumor and adjacent non-tumor tissue in lung cancer. The template was RNA from unsorted bulk tissue. Three rounds of nested PCR, following a modified ARM-PCR protocol, produced the TCRbeta library. TCRdb itself ran the multiplex PCR reads through MiXCR, one entry per CDR3 protein. The table includes under 250,000 distinct CDR3 sequences, 71% detected once. From germline, CDR1 is SGHNT and CDR2 YYREEE (reference sequence). This CDR3 contains 14 residues. Trimming took 0 bases from V and 9 from J, leaving 13 bases between them. This clonotype has a handful of counts.

This TCR was sampled from a man aged 55-75 years with non-small cell lung cancer. Sequencing was carried out using lung tumor tissue. The chain recombines TRBV5-4 with TRBJ1-5; D not certain. DNA of the CDR3: TGTGCCAGCAGCTTGGTAAGGACTCCTGGGCCCCAGCATTTT. Encoded protein: CASSLVRTPGPQHF.